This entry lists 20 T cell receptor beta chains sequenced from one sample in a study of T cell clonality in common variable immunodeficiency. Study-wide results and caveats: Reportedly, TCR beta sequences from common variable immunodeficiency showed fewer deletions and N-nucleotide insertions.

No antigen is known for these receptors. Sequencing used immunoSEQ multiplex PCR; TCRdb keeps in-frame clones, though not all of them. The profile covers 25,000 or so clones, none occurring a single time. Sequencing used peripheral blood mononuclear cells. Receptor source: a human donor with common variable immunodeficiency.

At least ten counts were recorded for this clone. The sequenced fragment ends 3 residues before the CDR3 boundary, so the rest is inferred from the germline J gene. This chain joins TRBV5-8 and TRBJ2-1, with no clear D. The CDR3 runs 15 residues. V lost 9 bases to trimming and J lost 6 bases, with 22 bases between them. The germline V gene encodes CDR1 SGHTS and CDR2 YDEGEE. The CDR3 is CATRGLARPFNEQFF. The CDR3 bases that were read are TGTGCCACCCGTGGCTTGGCTAGACCTTTCAATGAG.

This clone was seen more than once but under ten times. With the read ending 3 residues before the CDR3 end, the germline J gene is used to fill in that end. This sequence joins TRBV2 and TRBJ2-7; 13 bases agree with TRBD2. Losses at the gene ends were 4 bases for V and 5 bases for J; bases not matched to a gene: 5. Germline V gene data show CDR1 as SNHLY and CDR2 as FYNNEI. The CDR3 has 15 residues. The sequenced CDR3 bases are TGTGCCAGCAGTGGGACTAGCGGGGGCTTGAACGAG. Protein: CASSGTSGGLNE. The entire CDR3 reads CASSGTSGGLNEQYF.

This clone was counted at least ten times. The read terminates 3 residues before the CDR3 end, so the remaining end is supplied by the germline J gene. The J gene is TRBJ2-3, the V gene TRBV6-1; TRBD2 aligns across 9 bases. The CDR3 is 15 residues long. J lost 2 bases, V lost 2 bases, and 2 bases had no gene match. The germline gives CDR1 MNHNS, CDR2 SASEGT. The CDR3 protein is CASSELAGSTDTQYF. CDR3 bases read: TGTGCCAGCAGTGAACTAGCGGGATCCACAGATACG.

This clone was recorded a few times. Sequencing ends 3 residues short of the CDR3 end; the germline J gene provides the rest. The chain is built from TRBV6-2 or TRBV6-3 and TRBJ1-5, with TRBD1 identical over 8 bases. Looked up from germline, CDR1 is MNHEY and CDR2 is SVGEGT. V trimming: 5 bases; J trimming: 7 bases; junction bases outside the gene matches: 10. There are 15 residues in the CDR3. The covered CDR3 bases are TGTGCCAGCAGTACCGACAGGGGCCCTGGGCAGCCC. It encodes CASSTDRGPGQP. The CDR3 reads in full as CASSTDRGPGQPQHF.

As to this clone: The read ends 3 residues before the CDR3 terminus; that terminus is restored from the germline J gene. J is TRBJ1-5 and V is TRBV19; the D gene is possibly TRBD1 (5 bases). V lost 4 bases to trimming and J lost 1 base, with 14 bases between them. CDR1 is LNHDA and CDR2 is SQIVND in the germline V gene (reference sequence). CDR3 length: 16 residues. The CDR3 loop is CASSRSGGVSNQPQHF. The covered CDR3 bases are TGTGCCAGTAGTAGGTCCGGGGGGGTGAGCAATCAGCCC.

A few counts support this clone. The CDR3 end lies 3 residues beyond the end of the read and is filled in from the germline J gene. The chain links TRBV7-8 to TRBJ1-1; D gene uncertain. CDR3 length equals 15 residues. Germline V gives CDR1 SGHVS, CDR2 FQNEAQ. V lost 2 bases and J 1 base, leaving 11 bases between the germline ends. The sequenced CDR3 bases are TGTGCCAGCAGCTTAAGGTTGGCCCAGAACACTGAA. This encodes CASSLRLAQNTE. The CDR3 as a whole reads CASSLRLAQNTEAFF. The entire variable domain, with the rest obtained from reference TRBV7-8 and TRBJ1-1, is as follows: GAGVSQSPRYKVAKRGQDVALRCDPISGHVSLFWYQQALGQGPEFLTYFQNEAQLDKSGLPSDRFFAERPEGSVSTLKIQRTQQEDSAVYLCASSLRLAQNTEAFFGQGTRLTVV.

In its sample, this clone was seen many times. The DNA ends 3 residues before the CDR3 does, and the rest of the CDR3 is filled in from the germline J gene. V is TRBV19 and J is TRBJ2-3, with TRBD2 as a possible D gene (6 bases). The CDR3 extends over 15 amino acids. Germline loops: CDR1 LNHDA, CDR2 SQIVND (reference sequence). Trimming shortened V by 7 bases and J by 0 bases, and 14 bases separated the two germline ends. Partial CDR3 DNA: TGTGCCAGTAAAAGCGTGGCGGGGAGCACAGATACG. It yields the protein CASKSVAGSTDT. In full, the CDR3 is CASKSVAGSTDTQYF. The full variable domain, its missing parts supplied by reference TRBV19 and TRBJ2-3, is DGGITQSPKYLFRKEGQNVTLSCEQNLNHDAMYWYRQDPGQGLRLIYYSQIVNDFQKGDIAEGYSVSREKKESFPLTVTSAQKNPTAFYLCASKSVAGSTDTQYFGPGTRLTVL.

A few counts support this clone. The CDR3 reads CASARQNTEAFF. The part of the CDR3 DNA that was read is TGTGCCAGCGCCCGACAGAACACTGAA. The V and J genes are TRBV2 and TRBJ1-1, with D unclear. Sequencing ends 3 residues short of the CDR3 end; the germline J gene provides the rest. Deletions cut 8 bases from V and 1 base from J, with 8 bases between. CDR1 SNHLY and CDR2 FYNNEI come from the germline V gene. CDR3 length equals 12 residues.

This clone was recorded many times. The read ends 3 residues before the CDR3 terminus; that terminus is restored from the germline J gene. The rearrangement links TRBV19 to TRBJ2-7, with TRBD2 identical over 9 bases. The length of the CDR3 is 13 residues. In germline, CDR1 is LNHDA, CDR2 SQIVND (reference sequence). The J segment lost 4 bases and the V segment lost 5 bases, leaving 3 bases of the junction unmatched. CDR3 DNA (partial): TGTGCCAGTAGTCGGCTAGCGGGGTACGAG. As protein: CASSRLAGYE. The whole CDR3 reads CASSRLAGYEQYF.

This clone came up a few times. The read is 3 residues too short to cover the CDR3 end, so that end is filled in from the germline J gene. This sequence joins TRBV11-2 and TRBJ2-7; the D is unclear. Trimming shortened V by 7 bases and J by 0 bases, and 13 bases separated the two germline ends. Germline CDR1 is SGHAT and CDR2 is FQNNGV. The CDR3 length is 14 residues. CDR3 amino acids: CASTLAGSSYEQYF. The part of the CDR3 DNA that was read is TGTGCCAGCACCCTCGCAGGCAGCTCCTACGAG. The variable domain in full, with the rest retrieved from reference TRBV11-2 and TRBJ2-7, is EAGVAQSPRYKIIEKRQSVAFWCNPISGHATLYWYQQILGQGPKLLIQFQNNGVVDDSQLPKDRFSAERLKGVDSTLKIQPAKLEDSAVYLCASTLAGSSYEQYFGPGTRLTVT.

CDR3 protein: CASSLTGGPGTDTQYF. CDR3 DNA (partial): TGCGCCAGCAGTCTAACAGGGGGGCCTGGCACAGATACG. The chain uses TRBV5-1 and TRBJ2-3; 8 positions match TRBD1. The read gets to within 3 residues of the CDR3 end, and the germline J gene fills in the rest. CDR3 length equals 16 residues. V gave up 5 bases and J gave up 1 base; unmatched junction bases: 9. The germline gives CDR1 SGHRS, CDR2 YFSETQ.

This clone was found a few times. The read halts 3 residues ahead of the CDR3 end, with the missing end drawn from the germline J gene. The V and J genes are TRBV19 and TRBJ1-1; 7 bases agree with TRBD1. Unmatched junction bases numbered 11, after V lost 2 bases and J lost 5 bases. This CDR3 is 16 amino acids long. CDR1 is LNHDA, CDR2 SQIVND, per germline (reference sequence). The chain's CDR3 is CASSIIVGGGETEAFF. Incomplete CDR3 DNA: TGTGCCAGTAGTATAATTGTAGGAGGGGGCGAGACTGAA. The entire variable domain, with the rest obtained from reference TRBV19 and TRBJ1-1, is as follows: DGGITQSPKYLFRKEGQNVTLSCEQNLNHDAMYWYRQDPGQGLRLIYYSQIVNDFQKGDIAEGYSVSREKKESFPLTVTSAQKNPTAFYLCASSIIVGGGETEAFFGQGTRLTVV.

CDR3 in amino acids: CASRTGQGHQPQHF. The covered CDR3 bases are TGTGCCAGTAGGACGGGACAGGGTCATCAGCCC. This sequence joins TRBV19 and TRBJ1-5, with 9 bases aligning to TRBD1. The sequence runs out 3 residues before the end of the CDR3; the remainder is reconstructed from the germline J gene. This CDR3 has 14 residues. J gave up 5 bases and V 6 bases, and 5 bases lay outside the gene matches. The germline gives CDR1 LNHDA, CDR2 SQIVND (reference sequence).

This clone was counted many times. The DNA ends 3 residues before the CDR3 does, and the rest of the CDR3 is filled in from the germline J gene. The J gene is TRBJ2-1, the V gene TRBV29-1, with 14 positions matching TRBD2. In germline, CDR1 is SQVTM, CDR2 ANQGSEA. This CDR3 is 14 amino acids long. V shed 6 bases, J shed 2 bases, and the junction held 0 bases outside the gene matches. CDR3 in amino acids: CSVGLAGAYNEQFF. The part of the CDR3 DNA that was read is TGCAGCGTGGGACTAGCGGGGGCCTACAATGAG.

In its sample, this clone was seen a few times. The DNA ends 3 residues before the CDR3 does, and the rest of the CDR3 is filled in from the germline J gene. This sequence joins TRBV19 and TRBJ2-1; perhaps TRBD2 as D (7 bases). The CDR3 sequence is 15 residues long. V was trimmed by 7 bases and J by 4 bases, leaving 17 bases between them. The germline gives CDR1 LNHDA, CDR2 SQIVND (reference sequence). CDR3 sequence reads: CASTPWGGQYNEQFF. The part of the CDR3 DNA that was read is TGTGCCAGTACCCCCTGGGGGGGGCAGTACAATGAG.

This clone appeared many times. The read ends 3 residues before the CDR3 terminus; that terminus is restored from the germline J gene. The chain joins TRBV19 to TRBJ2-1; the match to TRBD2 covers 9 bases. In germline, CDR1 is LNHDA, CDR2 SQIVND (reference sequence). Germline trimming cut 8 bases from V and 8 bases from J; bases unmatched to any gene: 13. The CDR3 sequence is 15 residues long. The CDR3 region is CASGDLAGGAYEQFF. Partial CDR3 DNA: TGTGCCAGTGGGGACCTTGCGGGGGGGGCTTATGAG. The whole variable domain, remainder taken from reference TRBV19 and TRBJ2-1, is DGGITQSPKYLFRKEGQNVTLSCEQNLNHDAMYWYRQDPGQGLRLIYYSQIVNDFQKGDIAEGYSVSREKKESFPLTVTSAQKNPTAFYLCASGDLAGGAYEQFFGPGTRLTVL.

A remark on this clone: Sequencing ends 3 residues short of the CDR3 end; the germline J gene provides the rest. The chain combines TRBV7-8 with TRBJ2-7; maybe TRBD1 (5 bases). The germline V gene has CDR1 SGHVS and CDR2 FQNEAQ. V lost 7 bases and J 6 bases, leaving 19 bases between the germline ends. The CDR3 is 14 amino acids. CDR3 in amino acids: CASMESPGRSEQYF. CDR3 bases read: TGTGCCAGCATGGAGAGCCCAGGGCGCTCCGAG.

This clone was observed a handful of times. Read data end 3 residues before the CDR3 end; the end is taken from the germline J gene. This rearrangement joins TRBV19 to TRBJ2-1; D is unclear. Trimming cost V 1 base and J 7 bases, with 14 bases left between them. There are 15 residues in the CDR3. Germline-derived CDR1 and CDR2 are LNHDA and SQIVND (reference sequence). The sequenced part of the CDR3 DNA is TGTGCCAGTAGTATAGCAACTACCCCCGGGAATGAG. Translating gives CASSIATTPGNE. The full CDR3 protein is CASSIATTPGNEQFF.

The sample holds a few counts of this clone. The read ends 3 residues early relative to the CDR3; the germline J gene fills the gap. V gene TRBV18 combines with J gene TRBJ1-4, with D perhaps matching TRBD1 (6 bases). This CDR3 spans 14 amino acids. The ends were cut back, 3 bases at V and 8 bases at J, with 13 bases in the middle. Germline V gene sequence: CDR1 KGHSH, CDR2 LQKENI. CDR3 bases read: TGTGCCAGCTCACCGGGGGCAAAGGGAGAAAAA. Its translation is CASSPGAKGEK. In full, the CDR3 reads CASSPGAKGEKLFF.

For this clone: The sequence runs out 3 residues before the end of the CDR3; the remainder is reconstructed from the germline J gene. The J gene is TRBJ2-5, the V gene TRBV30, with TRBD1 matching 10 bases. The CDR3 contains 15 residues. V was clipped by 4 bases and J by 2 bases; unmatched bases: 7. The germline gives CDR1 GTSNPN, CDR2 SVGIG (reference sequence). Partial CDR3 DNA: TGTGCCTGGACCGACGGACAGGGGGTTCAAGAGACC. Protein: CAWTDGQGVQET. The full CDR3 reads CAWTDGQGVQETQYF. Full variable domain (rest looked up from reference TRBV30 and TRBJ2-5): SQTIHQWPATLVQPVGSPLSLECTVEGTSNPNLYWYRQAAGRGLQLLFYSVGIGQISSEVPQNLSASRPQDRQFILSSKKLLLSDSGFYLCAWTDGQGVQETQYFGPGTRLLVL.